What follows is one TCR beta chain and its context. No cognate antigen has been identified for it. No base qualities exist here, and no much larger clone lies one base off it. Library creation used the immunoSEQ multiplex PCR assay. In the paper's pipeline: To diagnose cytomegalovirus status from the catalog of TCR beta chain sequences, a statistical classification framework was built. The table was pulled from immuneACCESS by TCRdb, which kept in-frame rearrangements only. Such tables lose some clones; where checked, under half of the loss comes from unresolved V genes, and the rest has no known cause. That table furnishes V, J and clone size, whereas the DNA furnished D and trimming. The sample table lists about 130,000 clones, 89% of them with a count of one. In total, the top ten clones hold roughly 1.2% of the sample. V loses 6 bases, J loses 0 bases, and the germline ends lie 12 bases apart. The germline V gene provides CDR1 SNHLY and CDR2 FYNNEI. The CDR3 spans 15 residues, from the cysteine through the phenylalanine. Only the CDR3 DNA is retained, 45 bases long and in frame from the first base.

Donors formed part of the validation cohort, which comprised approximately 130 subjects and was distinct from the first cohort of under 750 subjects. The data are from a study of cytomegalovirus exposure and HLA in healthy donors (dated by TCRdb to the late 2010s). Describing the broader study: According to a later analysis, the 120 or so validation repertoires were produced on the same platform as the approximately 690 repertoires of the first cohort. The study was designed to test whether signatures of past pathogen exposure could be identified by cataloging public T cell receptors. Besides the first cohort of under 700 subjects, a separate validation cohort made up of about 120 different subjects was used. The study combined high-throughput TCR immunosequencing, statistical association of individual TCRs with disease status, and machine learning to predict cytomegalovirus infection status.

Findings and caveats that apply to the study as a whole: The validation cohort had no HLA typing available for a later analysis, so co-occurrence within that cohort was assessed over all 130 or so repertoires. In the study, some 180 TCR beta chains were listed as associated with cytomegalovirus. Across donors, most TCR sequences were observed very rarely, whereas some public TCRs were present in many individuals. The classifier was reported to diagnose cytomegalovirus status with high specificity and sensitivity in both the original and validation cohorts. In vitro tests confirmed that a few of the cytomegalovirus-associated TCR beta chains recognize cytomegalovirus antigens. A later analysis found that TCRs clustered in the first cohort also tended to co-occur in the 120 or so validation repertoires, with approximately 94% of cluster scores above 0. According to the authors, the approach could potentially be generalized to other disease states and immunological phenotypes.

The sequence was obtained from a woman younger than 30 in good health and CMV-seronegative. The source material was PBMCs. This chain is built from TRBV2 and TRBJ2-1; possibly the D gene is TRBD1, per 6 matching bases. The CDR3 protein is CASSSGVSSYNEQFF. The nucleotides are TGTGCCAGCAGCTCAGGGGTTAGCTCCTACAATGAGCAGTTCTTC.